Detailed here is one T cell receptor (beta chain). One end of the junction varies from germline; a read error may be responsible. This entry belongs to a study of blood T cells in healthy people across ages. The CDR3 has 14 amino acids. Germline-derived CDR1 and CDR2 are DFQATT and SNEGSKA (reference sequence). The authors ran a second PCR of about 7 to 11 cycles using a sample-barcoded 5' primer and a J-beta primer mix. MiXCR, run by TCRdb on the 5' RACE reads, gives a single entry per CDR3 protein. The sample records some 710,000 distinct CDR3 sequences, 20% to 25% being singletons. Each donor's blood draw was roughly 9.8 milliliters of peripheral blood.

This receptor was identified in a man between 65 and 80 years old in good health. The material sequenced was blood. This chain joins TRBV20-1 and TRBJ2-7, with 9 bases lining up with TRBD2. Here the CDR3 reads CSACRSSGAYEQCF. The CDR3 nucleotides are TGCAGTGCTTGCCGATCTAGCGGGGCCTACGAGCAGTGCTTC.